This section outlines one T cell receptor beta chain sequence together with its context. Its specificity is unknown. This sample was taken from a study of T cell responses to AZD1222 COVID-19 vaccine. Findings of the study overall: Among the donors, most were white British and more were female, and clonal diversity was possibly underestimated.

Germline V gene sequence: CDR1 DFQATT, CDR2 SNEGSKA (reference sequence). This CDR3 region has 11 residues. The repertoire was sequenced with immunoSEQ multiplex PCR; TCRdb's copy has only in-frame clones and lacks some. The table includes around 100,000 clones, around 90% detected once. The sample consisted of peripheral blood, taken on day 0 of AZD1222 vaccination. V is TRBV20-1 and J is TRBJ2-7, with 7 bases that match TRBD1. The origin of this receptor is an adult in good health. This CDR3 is CSVDRAHEQYF. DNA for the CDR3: TGCAGCGTAGACAGGGCCCACGAGCAGTACTTC.